This T cell receptor (beta chain) is drawn from a study of cytomegalovirus exposure and HLA in healthy donors. Study-wide results and caveats: Association of 16,951 TCR beta sequences with HLA alleles was found at 0.05 false discovery rate in a later analysis.

PCR was performed using 60 Vbeta and 13 Jbeta primers. Using immunoSEQ multiplex PCR, the repertoire was profiled, and TCRdb retains in-frame clones only, with some absent. This table lists approximately 68,000 clones. As for this clone: The antigen remains unidentified.

This CDR3 comprises 16 residues. The V gene's germline CDR1 is MNHNY and CDR2 SVGAGI (reference sequence). V lost 2 bases to trimming and J lost 9 bases; unmatched junction nucleotides: 13. This TCR was recovered from a female donor in good health and CMV-seropositive. This chain joins TRBV6-6 and TRBJ2-3, with TRBD2 matching over 8 bases. The source material was PBMCs. Written as DNA, the CDR3 is TGTGCCAGCAGTTACAAAATAGCGGGAAGGAAGGGGACGCAGTATTTT. Translation gives CASSYKIAGRKGTQYF.